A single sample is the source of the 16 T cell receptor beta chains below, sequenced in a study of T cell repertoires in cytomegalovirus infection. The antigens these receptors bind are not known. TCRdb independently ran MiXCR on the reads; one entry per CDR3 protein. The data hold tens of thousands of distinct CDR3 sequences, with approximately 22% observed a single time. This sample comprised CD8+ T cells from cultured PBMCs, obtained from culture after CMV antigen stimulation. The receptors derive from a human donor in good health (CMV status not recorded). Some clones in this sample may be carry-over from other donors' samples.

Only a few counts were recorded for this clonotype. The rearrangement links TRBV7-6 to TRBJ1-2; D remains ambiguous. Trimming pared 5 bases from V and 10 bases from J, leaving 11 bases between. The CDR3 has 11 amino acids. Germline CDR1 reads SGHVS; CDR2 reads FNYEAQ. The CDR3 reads CASSPGDAYTF. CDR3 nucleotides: TGTGCCAGCAGCCCCGGGGATGCCTACACCTTC.

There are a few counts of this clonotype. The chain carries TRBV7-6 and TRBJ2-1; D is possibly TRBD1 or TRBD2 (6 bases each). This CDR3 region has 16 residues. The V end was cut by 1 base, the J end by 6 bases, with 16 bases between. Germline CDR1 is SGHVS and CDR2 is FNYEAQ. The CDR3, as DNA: TGTGCCAGCAGCTTAGTGAGTGGGGGGACACGCAATGAGCAGTTCTTC. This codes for CASSLVSGGTRNEQFF.

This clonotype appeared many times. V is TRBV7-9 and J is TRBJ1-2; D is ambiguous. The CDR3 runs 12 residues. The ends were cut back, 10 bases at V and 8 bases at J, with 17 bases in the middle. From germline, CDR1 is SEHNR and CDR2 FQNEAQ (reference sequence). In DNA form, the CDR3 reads TGTGCCACCGATTCGCAGGACGGAGGCTACACCTTC. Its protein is CATDSQDGGYTF.

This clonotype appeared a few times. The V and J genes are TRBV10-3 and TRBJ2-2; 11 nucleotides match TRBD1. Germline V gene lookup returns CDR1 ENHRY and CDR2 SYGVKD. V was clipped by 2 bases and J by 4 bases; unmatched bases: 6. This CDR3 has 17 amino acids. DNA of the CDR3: TGTGCCATCAGTGAGCTCAGGACAGGGGGCATCACCGGGGAGCTGTTTTTT. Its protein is CAISELRTGGITGELFF.

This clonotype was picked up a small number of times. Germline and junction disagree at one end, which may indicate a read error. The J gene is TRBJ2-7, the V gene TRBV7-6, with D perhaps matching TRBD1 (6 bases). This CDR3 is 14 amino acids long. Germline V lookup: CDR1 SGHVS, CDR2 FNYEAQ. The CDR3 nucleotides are TGTGCCAGCACCTTAGGGACAAGCTCCTACGAGCAGTACTTC. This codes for CASTLGTSSYEQYF. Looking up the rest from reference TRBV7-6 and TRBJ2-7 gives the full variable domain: GAGVSQSPRYKVTKRGQDVALRCDPISGHVSLYWYRQALGQGPEFLTYFNYEAQQDKSGLPNDRFSAERPEGSISTLTIQRTEQRDSAMYRCASTLGTSSYEQYFGPGTRLTVT.

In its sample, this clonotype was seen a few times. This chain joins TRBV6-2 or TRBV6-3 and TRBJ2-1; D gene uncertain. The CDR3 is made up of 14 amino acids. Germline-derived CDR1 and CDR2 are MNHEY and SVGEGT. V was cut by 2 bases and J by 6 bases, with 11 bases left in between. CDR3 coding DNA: TGTGCCAGCAGTTACCCGGGTTGGAGCAATGAGCAGTTCTTC. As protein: CASSYPGWSNEQFF.

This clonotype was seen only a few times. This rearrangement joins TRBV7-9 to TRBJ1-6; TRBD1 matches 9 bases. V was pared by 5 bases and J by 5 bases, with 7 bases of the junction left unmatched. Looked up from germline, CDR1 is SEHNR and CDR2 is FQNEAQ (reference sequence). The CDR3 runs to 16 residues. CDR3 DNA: TGTGCCAGCAGCCCACAAGGACAGGGGAATAATTCACCCCTCCACTTT. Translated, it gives CASSPQGQGNNSPLHF. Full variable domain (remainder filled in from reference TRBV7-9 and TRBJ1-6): DTGVSQNPRHKITKRGQNVTFRCDPISEHNRLYWYRQTLGQGPEFLTYFQNEAQLEKSRLLSDRFSAERPKGSFSTLEIQRTEQGDSAMYLCASSPQGQGNNSPLHFGNGTRLTVT.

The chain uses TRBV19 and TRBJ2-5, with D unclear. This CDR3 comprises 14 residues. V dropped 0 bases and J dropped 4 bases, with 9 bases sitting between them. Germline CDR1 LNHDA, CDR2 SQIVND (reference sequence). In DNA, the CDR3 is TGTGCCAGTAGTATAGATTCGACTCTAGAGACCCAGTACTTC. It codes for CASSIDSTLETQYF.

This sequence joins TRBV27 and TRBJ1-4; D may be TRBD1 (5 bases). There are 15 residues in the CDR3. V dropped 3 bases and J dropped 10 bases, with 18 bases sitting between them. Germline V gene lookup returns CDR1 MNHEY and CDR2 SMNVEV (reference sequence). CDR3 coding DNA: TGTGCCAGCAGTTTCGCGGGGGTTGGAGTTGGAAAACTGTTTTTT. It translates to CASSFAGVGVGKLFF.

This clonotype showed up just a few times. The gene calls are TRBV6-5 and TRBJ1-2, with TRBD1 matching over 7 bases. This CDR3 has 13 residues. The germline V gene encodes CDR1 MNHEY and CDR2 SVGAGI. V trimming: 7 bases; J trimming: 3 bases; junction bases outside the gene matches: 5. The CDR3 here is CASTSDRYYGYTF. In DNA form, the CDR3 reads TGTGCCAGCACCTCGGACAGGTACTATGGCTACACCTTC.

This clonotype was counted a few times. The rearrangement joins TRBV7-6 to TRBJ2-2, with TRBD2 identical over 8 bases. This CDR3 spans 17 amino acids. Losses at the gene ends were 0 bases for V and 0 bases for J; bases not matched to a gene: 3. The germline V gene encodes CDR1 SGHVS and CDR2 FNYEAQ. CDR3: CASSLASGAPNTGELFF. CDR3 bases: TGTGCCAGCAGCTTAGCTAGCGGGGCCCCGAACACCGGGGAGCTGTTTTTT.

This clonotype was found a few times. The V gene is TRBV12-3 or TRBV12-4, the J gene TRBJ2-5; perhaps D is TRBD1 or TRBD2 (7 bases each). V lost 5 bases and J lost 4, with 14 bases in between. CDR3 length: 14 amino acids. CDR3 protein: CASSPQGRGETQYF. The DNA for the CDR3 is TGTGCCAGCAGTCCACAGGGGAGGGGAGAGACCCAGTACTTC.

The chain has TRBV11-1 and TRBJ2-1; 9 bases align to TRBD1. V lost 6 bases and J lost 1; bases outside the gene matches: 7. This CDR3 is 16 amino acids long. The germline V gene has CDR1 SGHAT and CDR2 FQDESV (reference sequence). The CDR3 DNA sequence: TGTGCCAGCAGACAGACAGGGGGAAGGTCCTACAATGAGCAGTTCTTC. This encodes CASRQTGGRSYNEQFF.

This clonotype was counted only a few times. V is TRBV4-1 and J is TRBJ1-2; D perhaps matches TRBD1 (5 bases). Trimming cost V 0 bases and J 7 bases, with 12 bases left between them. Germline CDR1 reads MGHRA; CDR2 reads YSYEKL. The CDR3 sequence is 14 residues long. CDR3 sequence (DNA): TGCGCCAGCAGCCAAGATGGGGGGGTTGTTGGCTACACCTTC. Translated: CASSQDGGVVGYTF.

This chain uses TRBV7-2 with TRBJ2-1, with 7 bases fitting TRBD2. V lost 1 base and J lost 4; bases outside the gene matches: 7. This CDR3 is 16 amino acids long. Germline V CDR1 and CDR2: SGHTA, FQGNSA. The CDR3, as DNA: TGTGCCAGCAGCTTAGGGTGGGCTAGCGGTTACAATGAGCAGTTCTTC. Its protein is CASSLGWASGYNEQFF.

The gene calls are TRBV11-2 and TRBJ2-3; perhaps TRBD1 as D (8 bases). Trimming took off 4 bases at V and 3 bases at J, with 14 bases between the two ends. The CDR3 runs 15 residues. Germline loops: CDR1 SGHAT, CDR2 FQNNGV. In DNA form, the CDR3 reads TGTGCCAGCAGCTCCTACAGGGGGGGAACAGATACGCAGTATTTT. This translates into CASSSYRGGTDTQYF.